Each of the 18 T cell receptor beta chains below was sequenced from the same sample in a study of PD-L1 blockade in urothelial cancer. Repertoires were generated with immunoSEQ multiplex PCR, while TCRdb's copy carries only in-frame clones and drops some. This sample carries roughly 60,000 clones, about 80% of them seen once, and the ten largest clones take 4% to 5%. Sequencing used PBMCs, obtained around atezolizumab (anti-PD-L1) treatment. Receptors were obtained from a man in his 70s with urothelial cancer.

The rearrangement joins TRBV19 to TRBJ1-2; 8 bases map to TRBD1. V gave up 4 bases and J gave up 4 bases; unmatched junction bases: 2. Germline V CDR1 and CDR2: LNHDA, SQIVND (reference sequence). The CDR3 has 13 amino acids. CDR3 DNA sequence: TGTGCCAGTAGTACAGGGGGCAGCTATGGCTACACCTTC. Amino acid sequence: CASSTGGSYGYTF. The full variable domain, completed using reference TRBV19 and TRBJ1-2, is DGGITQSPKYLFRKEGQNVTLSCEQNLNHDAMYWYRQDPGQGLRLIYYSQIVNDFQKGDIAEGYSVSREKKESFPLTVTSAQKNPTAFYLCASSTGGSYGYTFGSGTRLTVV.

This chain uses TRBV5-1 with TRBJ1-1; 9 positions match TRBD1. CDR1 is SGHRS, CDR2 YFSETQ, per germline. Trimming removed 3 bases from V and 4 bases from J; junction bases left unmatched: 7. The length of the CDR3 is 15 residues. The CDR3 nucleotides are TGCGCCAGCAGCTCAACAGGGGGCGAAGGCACTGAAGCTTTCTTT. This translates into CASSSTGGEGTEAFF. The whole variable domain, filled in from reference TRBV5-1 and TRBJ1-1, reads KAGVTQTPRYLIKTRGQQVTLSCSPISGHRSVSWYQQTPGQGLQFLFEYFSETQRNKGNFPGRFSGRQFSNSRSEMNVSTLELGDSALYLCASSSTGGEGTEAFFGQGTRLTVV.

This chain connects TRBV29-1 to TRBJ2-1; no firm D call. This CDR3 contains 11 residues. Germline V gene data show CDR1 as SQVTM and CDR2 as ANQGSEA. Deletions cut 4 bases from V and 9 bases from J, with 10 bases between. CDR3 in amino acids: CSVAVRGEQFF. The CDR3 nucleotides read TGCAGCGTTGCAGTCAGAGGTGAGCAGTTCTTC.

This rearrangement joins TRBV15 to TRBJ2-7; 12 bases match TRBD2. CDR1 and CDR2 from the germline V gene are LNHNV and YYDKDF (reference sequence). The V and J ends lost 3 bases and 7 bases, in that order; junction bases with no gene match: 10. The CDR3 sequence is 16 residues long. The chain's CDR3 is CATSRRGLAGTEEQYF. The DNA for the CDR3 is TGTGCCACCAGCAGGCGTGGACTAGCGGGGACGGAGGAGCAGTACTTC.

J is TRBJ2-1 and V is TRBV11-2; a weak D match, TRBD1 (6 bases). The germline CDR1 and CDR2 sequences are SGHAT and FQNNGV. The CDR3 contains 14 residues. Trimming removed 3 bases from V and 6 bases from J, with 12 bases in between. CDR3 protein: CASSFGARGNEQFF. The DNA for the CDR3 is TGTGCCAGCAGCTTTGGCGCCAGGGGCAATGAGCAGTTCTTC.

This rearrangement joins TRBV19 to TRBJ2-2; 13 bases agree with TRBD2. With 4 bases clipped from V and 4 bases from J, the junction kept 6 bases outside the gene matches. Germline V gene sequence: CDR1 LNHDA, CDR2 SQIVND (reference sequence). This CDR3 is 17 amino acids long. The CDR3 DNA sequence: TGTGCCAGTAGTAAACGGGGACTAGCGGGACTCACCGGGGAGCTGTTTTTT. It is translated as CASSKRGLAGLTGELFF.

This chain joins TRBV10-3 and TRBJ2-7; D might be TRBD1 (7 bases). This CDR3 comprises 16 residues. Germline V gene sequence: CDR1 ENHRY, CDR2 SYGVKD. V gave up 1 base and J gave up 3 bases, with 16 bases separating them. For the CDR3, the DNA is TGTGCCATCAGTGAGTTGCGGGGACAGAGAAGCTACGAGCAGTACTTC. It codes for CAISELRGQRSYEQYF.

This clone was observed a single time. J is TRBJ2-7 and V is TRBV11-2; D possibly corresponds to TRBD1 (5 bases). The CDR3 runs to 13 residues. V was cut by 2 bases and J by 2 bases, with 7 bases left in between. Germline CDR1 is SGHAT and CDR2 is FQNNGV. The CDR3 region has the DNA TGTGCCAGCAGCTTACCAGGGACCTACGAGCAGTACTTC. It codes for CASSLPGTYEQYF.

J is TRBJ2-5 and V is TRBV6-1, with 8 bases matching TRBD1. Germline assignment: CDR1 MNHNS and CDR2 SASEGT. The CDR3 extends over 15 amino acids. V dropped 6 bases and J dropped 4; count of bases not matched to a gene: 10. In DNA form, the CDR3 reads TGTGCCAGCAGGACCCGGACAGGGTCGGTAGAGACCCAGTACTTC. Protein product: CASRTRTGSVETQYF.

This chain joins TRBV30 and TRBJ2-5; 10 bases match TRBD1. The length of the CDR3 is 13 residues. Germline CDR1 and CDR2: GTSNPN and SVGIG (reference sequence). The trim removed 7 bases at V and 4 bases at J, leaving 6 bases unmatched. The CDR3 spells CALGQGIGETQYF. CDR3 DNA: TGTGCCTTGGGACAGGGGATTGGAGAGACCCAGTACTTC.

The V gene is TRBV5-1, the J gene TRBJ2-1; no reliable D call. The V gene's germline CDR1 is SGHRS and CDR2 YFSETQ. The CDR3 runs 14 residues. The V end lost 5 bases, the J end lost 6 bases, and 15 bases lay between the germline ends. The CDR3 is CASRELLLPNEQFF. The CDR3 DNA follows: TGCGCCAGCAGAGAACTACTCTTACCCAATGAGCAGTTCTTC. Variable domain in full (rest from reference TRBV5-1 and TRBJ2-1): KAGVTQTPRYLIKTRGQQVTLSCSPISGHRSVSWYQQTPGQGLQFLFEYFSETQRNKGNFPGRFSGRQFSNSRSEMNVSTLELGDSALYLCASRELLLPNEQFFGPGTRLTVL.

The chain recombines TRBV7-8 with TRBJ2-7, with 11 bases fitting TRBD2. This CDR3 region has 16 residues. Per germline, CDR1 SGHVS and CDR2 FQNEAQ. Germline trimming cut 5 bases from V and 5 bases from J; bases unmatched to any gene: 11. In DNA form, the CDR3 reads TGTGCCAGCAGCCTTAACTCCGGGACTAGCGGAGACGAGCAGTACTTC. Amino acids: CASSLNSGTSGDEQYF.

This clone came up once. The chain links TRBV7-2 to TRBJ2-2, with D uncertain. From germline, CDR1 is SGHTA and CDR2 FQGNSA. CDR3 length: 16 residues. Deletions cut 2 bases from V and 3 bases from J, with 13 bases between. The CDR3 sequence: CASSLMAARYTGELFF. The DNA for the CDR3 is TGTGCCAGCAGCTTAATGGCGGCGAGATACACCGGGGAGCTGTTTTTT. The full variable domain, completed using reference TRBV7-2 and TRBJ2-2, is GAGVSQSPSNKVTEKGKDVELRCDPISGHTALYWYRQSLGQGLEFLIYFQGNSAPDKSGLPSDRFSAERTGGSVSTLTIQRTQQEDSAVYLCASSLMAARYTGELFFGEGSRLTVL.

The chain carries TRBV5-1 and TRBJ2-1; 10 nucleotides line up with TRBD2. Germline CDR1 is SGHRS and CDR2 is YFSETQ. The junction had 7 bases not matched to a gene; V was cut back by 3 bases and J by 10 bases. The CDR3 spans 14 residues. In nucleotides, the CDR3 is TGCGCCAGCAGCTCCAGCGGGAGGGTAGGAGAGCAGTTCTTC. It specifies CASSSSGRVGEQFF.

V and J are TRBV5-4 and TRBJ2-6; possibly TRBD1 for D (5 bases). Trimming cost V 4 bases and J 4 bases, with 12 bases left between them. The CDR3 covers 15 residues. In germline, CDR1 is SGHNT, CDR2 YYREEE (reference sequence). The CDR3 DNA reads as TGTGCCAGCAGCATCATTGGGGCGGGGGCCAACGTCCTGACTTTC. Protein: CASSIIGAGANVLTF.

V usage is TRBV19 and J usage is TRBJ2-2, with 12 bases aligning to TRBD1. The CDR3 totals 16 residues. Germline V lookup: CDR1 LNHDA, CDR2 SQIVND (reference sequence). V trimming: 4 bases; J trimming: 6 bases; junction bases outside the gene matches: 6. The CDR3 loop is CASSRWGQGAAGELFF. DNA for the CDR3: TGTGCCAGTAGTAGGTGGGGACAGGGGGCTGCCGGGGAGCTGTTTTTT.

The genes are TRBV7-2 and TRBJ1-4; D remains unclear. Germline V gene lookup returns CDR1 SGHTA and CDR2 FQGNSA. V was clipped by 4 bases and J by 0 bases, with 6 bases between them. The CDR3 extends over 14 amino acids. Here the CDR3 DNA reads TGTGCCAGCAGCTCAGGAACAACTAATGAAAAACTGTTTTTT. Translating gives CASSSGTTNEKLFF.

The CDR3 sequence is CASSDPTGFSYEQYF. CDR3 DNA sequence: TGTGCCAGCAGTGATCCCACAGGGTTCTCCTACGAGCAGTACTTC. This chain links TRBV25-1 with TRBJ2-7; D perhaps matches TRBD1 (6 bases). Looked up from germline, CDR1 is MGHDK and CDR2 is SYGVNS. The CDR3 has 15 amino acids. Trimming removed 3 bases at V and 0 bases at J, with 12 bases between.